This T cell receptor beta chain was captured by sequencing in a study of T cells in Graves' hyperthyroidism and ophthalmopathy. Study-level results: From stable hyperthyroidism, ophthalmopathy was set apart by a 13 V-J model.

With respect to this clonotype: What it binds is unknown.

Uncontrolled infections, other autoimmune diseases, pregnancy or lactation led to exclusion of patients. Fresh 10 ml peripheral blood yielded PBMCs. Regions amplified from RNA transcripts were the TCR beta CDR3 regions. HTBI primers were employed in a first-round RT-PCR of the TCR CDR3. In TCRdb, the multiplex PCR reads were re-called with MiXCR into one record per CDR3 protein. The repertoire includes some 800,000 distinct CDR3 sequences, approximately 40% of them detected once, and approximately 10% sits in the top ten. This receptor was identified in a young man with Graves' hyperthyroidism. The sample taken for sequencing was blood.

CDR3 sequence: CASSLRLAGEGELFF. Written as DNA, the CDR3 is TGTGCCAGCAGCTTAAGGCTAGCGGGAGAAGGGGAGCTGTTTTTT. The chain combines TRBV7-3 with TRBJ2-2, with 10 positions matching TRBD2. V gave up 1 base and J gave up 8 bases; unmatched junction bases: 4. The CDR3 sequence is 15 residues long. From germline, CDR1 is SGHTA and CDR2 FQGTGA. Based on the CDR3 plus reference TRBV7-3 and TRBJ2-2, the full variable domain is GAGVSQTPSNKVTEKGKYVELRCDPISGHTALYWYRQSLGQGPEFLIYFQGTGAADDSGLPNDRFFAVRPEGSVSTLKIQRTERGDSAVYLCASSLRLAGEGELFFGEGSRLTVL.